These 2 T cell receptor beta chains came from one sample sequenced in a study of CD4 T cells in relation to SARS-CoV-2 and coronaviruses (dated by TCRdb to the early 2020s). For these TCRs, the target antigens are not known. Libraries were constructed by the immunoSEQ multiplex PCR assay. The clones in this table, taken by TCRdb from immuneACCESS, are in-frame only. Not every clone is retained; where verified, under half of the shortfall comes from an unresolved V gene, and the cause of the rest is unknown. The sample yields 25,000 to 30,000 clones; 74% were counted once. The ten largest clones take up under 30% of the sample. CD4+ T cells from unexposed donors were collected before the COVID-19 pandemic (2011-2018). Following 10 days of culture, the EasySep CD4+ T cell isolation kit was used to isolate CD4+ T cells. Material for sequencing was CD4+ T cells from PBMCs, cultured in vitro. The origin of the receptors is a human donor in good health.

The gene calls are TRBV9 and TRBJ2-7, with 10 bases aligning to TRBD1. With 4 bases clipped from V and 0 bases from J, the junction kept 13 bases outside the gene matches. CDR3 length equals 18 residues. Germline CDR1 SGDLS, CDR2 YYNGEE. CDR3 in DNA: TGTGCCAGCAGCCTTCGTCCCGGGACAGGGGCTTTCTCCTACGAGCAGTACTTC. As protein: CASSLRPGTGAFSYEQYF.

The chain combines TRBV30 with TRBJ2-5, with 10 bases aligning to TRBD2. Trimming removed 2 bases from V and 3 bases from J; junction bases left unmatched: 3. The CDR3 has 14 amino acids. The V gene's germline CDR1 is GTSNPN and CDR2 SVGIG (reference sequence). CDR3 bases: TGTGCCTGGAGTCGTCTAGCGGGAGAAGAGACCCAGTACTTC. Translation: CAWSRLAGEETQYF. The complete variable domain, with remaining parts taken from reference TRBV30 and TRBJ2-5, reads SQTIHQWPATLVQPVGSPLSLECTVEGTSNPNLYWYRQAAGRGLQLLFYSVGIGQISSEVPQNLSASRPQDRQFILSSKKLLLSDSGFYLCAWSRLAGEETQYFGPGTRLLVL.